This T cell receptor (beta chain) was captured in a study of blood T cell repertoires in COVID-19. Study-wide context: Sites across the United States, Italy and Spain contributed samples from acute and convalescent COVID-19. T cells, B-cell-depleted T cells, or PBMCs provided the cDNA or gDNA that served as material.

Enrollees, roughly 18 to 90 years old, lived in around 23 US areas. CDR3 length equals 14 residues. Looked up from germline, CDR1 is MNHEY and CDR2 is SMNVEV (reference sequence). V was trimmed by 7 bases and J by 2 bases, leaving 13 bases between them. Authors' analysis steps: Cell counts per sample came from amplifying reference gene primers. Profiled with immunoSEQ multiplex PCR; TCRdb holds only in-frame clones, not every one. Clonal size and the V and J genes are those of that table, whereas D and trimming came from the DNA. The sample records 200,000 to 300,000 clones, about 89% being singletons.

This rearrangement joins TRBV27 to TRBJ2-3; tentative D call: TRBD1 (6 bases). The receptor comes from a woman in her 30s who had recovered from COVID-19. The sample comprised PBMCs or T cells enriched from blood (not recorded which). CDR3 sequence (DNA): TGTGCCAGCATATCCCAGGGGAACACAGATACGCAGTATTTT. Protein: CASISQGNTDTQYF.